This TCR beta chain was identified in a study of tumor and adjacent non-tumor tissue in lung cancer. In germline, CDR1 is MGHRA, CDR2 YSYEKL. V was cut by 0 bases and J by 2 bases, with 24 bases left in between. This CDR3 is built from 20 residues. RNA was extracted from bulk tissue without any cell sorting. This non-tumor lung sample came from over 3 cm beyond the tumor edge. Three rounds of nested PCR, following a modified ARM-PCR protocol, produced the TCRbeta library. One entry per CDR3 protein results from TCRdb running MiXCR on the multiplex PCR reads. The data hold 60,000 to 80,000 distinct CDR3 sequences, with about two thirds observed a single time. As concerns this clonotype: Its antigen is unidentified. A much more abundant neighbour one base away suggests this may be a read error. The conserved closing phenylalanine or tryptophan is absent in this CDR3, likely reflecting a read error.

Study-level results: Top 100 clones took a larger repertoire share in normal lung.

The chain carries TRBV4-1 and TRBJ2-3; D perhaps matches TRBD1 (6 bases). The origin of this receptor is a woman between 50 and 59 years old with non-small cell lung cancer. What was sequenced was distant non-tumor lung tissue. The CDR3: CASSQESWSVFWTDTDTQYL. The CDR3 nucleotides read TGCGCCAGCAGCCAAGAGAGTTGGAGTGTGTTCTGGACAGACACAGATACGCAGTATCTT.